This passage covers 26 T cell receptor beta chains from one sample sequenced in a study of cytomegalovirus exposure and HLA in healthy donors. Sequenced by immunoSEQ multiplex PCR; TCRdb stores in-frame clones only, minus some. The repertoire holds about 70,000 clones, with nearly 95% as singletons. Sequenced input: PBMCs. Every receptor here comes from a man aged 18-30 years in good health and CMV-seropositive.

The rearrangement joins TRBV28 to TRBJ1-1; D perhaps matches TRBD1 (5 bases). The germline V gene encodes CDR1 MDHEN and CDR2 SYDVKM. V lost 0 bases and J lost 0, with 11 bases in between. The CDR3 has 16 residues. For the CDR3, the DNA is TGTGCCAGCAGTTTATGGCGACAGTTCATGAACACTGAAGCTTTCTTT. Amino acid sequence: CASSLWRQFMNTEAFF.

The rearrangement uses TRBV5-1 and TRBJ2-7, with TRBD2 as a possible D gene (5 bases). Germline CDR1 reads SGHRS; CDR2 reads YFSETQ. Deletions cut 2 bases from V and 3 bases from J, with 12 bases between. The CDR3 runs 14 residues. CDR3 residues: CASSFQEEGYEQYF. The CDR3 DNA is TGCGCCAGCAGCTTCCAGGAGGAAGGCTACGAGCAGTACTTC.

For the CDR3, the DNA is TGCGCCACCCGTCGGGGGGGGAGCACAGATACGCAGTATTTT. Its translation is CATRRGGSTDTQYF. The V gene is TRBV5-1, the J gene TRBJ2-3; TRBD2 matches at 8 bases. CDR1 and CDR2 (germline): SGHRS, YFSETQ. The CDR3 extends over 14 amino acids. The J segment lost 0 bases and the V segment lost 9 bases, leaving 6 bases of the junction unmatched.

The chain joins TRBV25-1 to TRBJ1-2; D call uncertain. The germline V and J ends were trimmed by 3 bases and 6 bases, with 11 bases remaining between them. CDR3 length equals 13 residues. Germline V gene lookup returns CDR1 MGHDK and CDR2 SYGVNS. CDR3 amino acids: CASSERPLDGYTF. CDR3 nucleotides: TGTGCCAGCAGTGAGAGGCCTTTGGATGGCTACACCTTC.

This clone was detected once. The chain joins TRBV27 to TRBJ1-1; D remains ambiguous. Germline CDR1 is MNHEY and CDR2 is SMNVEV (reference sequence). Trimming took 5 bases from V and 1 from J, leaving 17 bases between them. This CDR3 has 16 residues. CDR3 sequence (DNA): TGTGCCAGCAGTCCAGCTCGCCTGCCTAGGAACACTGAAGCTTTCTTT. Protein product: CASSPARLPRNTEAFF.

The gene calls are TRBV27 and TRBJ2-1; D is uncertain. This CDR3 region has 13 residues. Germline V gene data show CDR1 as MNHEY and CDR2 as SMNVEV (reference sequence). Deletions cut 0 bases from V and 7 bases from J, with 7 bases between. In DNA form, the CDR3 reads TGTGCCAGCAGTTTATCGATACTAAATGAGCAGTTCTTC. Its protein product is CASSLSILNEQFF.

This rearrangement joins TRBV30 to TRBJ2-1, with TRBD2 identical over 11 bases. The junction had 10 bases not matched to a gene; V was cut back by 8 bases and J by 4 bases. Germline V gene data show CDR1 as GTSNPN and CDR2 as SVGIG (reference sequence). The CDR3 is 15 amino acids. The CDR3 DNA follows: TGTGCCGGGACTAGCGGATACCCAGAATACAATGAGCAGTTCTTC. Translated, it gives CAGTSGYPEYNEQFF.

The chain carries TRBV28 and TRBJ2-5; a possible D gene is TRBD1 (6 bases). From germline, CDR1 is MDHEN and CDR2 SYDVKM. CDR3 length equals 13 residues. Trimming cost V 8 bases and J 5 bases, with 15 bases left between them. The CDR3 region is CASGTGFGETQYF. The CDR3 DNA follows: TGTGCCAGCGGAACAGGGTTCGGTGAGACCCAGTACTTC.

V usage is TRBV4-1 and J usage is TRBJ2-1, with TRBD2 matching over 9 bases. From germline, CDR1 is MGHRA and CDR2 YSYEKL. The CDR3 runs to 13 residues. Losses at the gene ends were 5 bases for V and 6 bases for J; bases not matched to a gene: 2. The CDR3 region is CASSRLAANEQFF. The CDR3 region has the DNA TGCGCCAGCAGCAGACTAGCGGCCAATGAGCAGTTCTTC.

This sequence joins TRBV5-4 and TRBJ2-5, with 10 bases identical to TRBD2. The trim removed 1 base at V and 3 bases at J, leaving 3 bases unmatched. The germline gives CDR1 SGHNT, CDR2 YYREEE (reference sequence). CDR3 length equals 15 residues. CDR3 coding DNA: TGTGCCAGCAGCTTGACTAGCGGGAAGGAAGAGACCCAGTACTTC. Translated, it gives CASSLTSGKEETQYF.

The J gene is TRBJ2-1, the V gene TRBV7-8, with 8 bases aligning to TRBD2. The CDR3 sequence is 16 residues long. J gave up 5 bases and V 5 bases, and 11 bases lay outside the gene matches. Germline V gene sequence: CDR1 SGHVS, CDR2 FQNEAQ. The CDR3: CASSQKRELRDNEQFF. CDR3 in DNA: TGTGCCAGCAGCCAAAAGCGGGAGCTCAGGGACAATGAGCAGTTCTTC.

The V call is TRBV2, the J call TRBJ2-5; D is perhaps TRBD2 (6 bases). Germline V gene data show CDR1 as SNHLY and CDR2 as FYNNEI. The V gene lost 8 bases and the J gene lost 4 bases, with 11 bases spanning the gap. The CDR3 has 12 residues. CDR3 DNA: TGTGCCAGCGCGGAGGGCCGAGAGACCCAGTACTTC. This encodes CASAEGRETQYF.

In DNA, the CDR3 is TGTGCCAGCAGCCCTCCGGGACTTTCTTTCAATGAGCAGTTCTTC. Translation gives CASSPPGLSFNEQFF. The V gene is TRBV9, the J gene TRBJ2-1; the D gene is possibly TRBD2 (6 bases). V was clipped by 4 bases and J by 6 bases, with 17 bases between them. Germline CDR1 is SGDLS and CDR2 is YYNGEE. The CDR3 contains 15 residues.

The rearrangement joins TRBV5-1 to TRBJ1-3; 10 bases are a match to TRBD1. Per the germline V gene, CDR1 is SGHRS and CDR2 is YFSETQ. Trimming cost V 4 bases and J 4 bases; bases outside gene matches: 5. The CDR3 runs 15 residues. CDR3 in DNA: TGCGCCAGCAGCCCCGGACAGGGGGGAGGAAACACCATATATTTT. This encodes CASSPGQGGGNTIYF.

CDR3 sequence reads: CASRRTSDYEQYF. The CDR3 region has the DNA TGCGCCAGCAGAAGGACTAGCGACTACGAGCAGTACTTC. The J gene is TRBJ2-7, the V gene TRBV5-1, with 9 bases lining up with TRBD2. CDR1 is SGHRS and CDR2 is YFSETQ in the germline V gene. This CDR3 is 13 amino acids long. With V trimmed by 5 bases and J by 3 bases, 3 bases remained unmatched.

V gene TRBV6-4 combines with J gene TRBJ2-3, with TRBD2 matching 12 bases. The J segment lost 5 bases and the V segment lost 2 bases, leaving 2 bases of the junction unmatched. The CDR3 sequence is 15 residues long. The germline gives CDR1 MRHNA, CDR2 SNTAGT. The CDR3 DNA follows: TGTGCCAGCAGTGACCTAGCGGGAGGGCAAGATACGCAGTATTTT. It encodes CASSDLAGGQDTQYF.

DNA for the CDR3: TGCGCCAGCAGCTCAGGGGTCCCGCGAGCCAGGGCCCAATTCCTCGAGACCCAGTACTTC. Encoded protein: CASSSGVPRARAQFLETQYF. The chain links TRBV5-1 to TRBJ2-5; D possibly corresponds to TRBD1 (6 bases). The V end lost 3 bases, the J end lost 5 bases, and 32 bases lay between the germline ends. Germline-derived CDR1 and CDR2 are SGHRS and YFSETQ. This CDR3 contains 20 residues.

This chain connects TRBV28 to TRBJ2-1, with D perhaps matching TRBD2 (6 bases). The CDR3 is 12 amino acids. Trimming removed 10 bases at V and 2 bases at J, with 9 bases between. CDR1 is MDHEN and CDR2 is SYDVKM in the germline V gene. CDR3 protein: CATGDPYNEQFF. DNA of the CDR3: TGTGCCACGGGAGACCCCTACAATGAGCAGTTCTTC. The variable domain in full, with the rest retrieved from reference TRBV28 and TRBJ2-1, is DVKVTQSSRYLVKRTGEKVFLECVQDMDHENMFWYRQDPGLGLRLIYFSYDVKMKEKGDIPEGYSVSREKKERFSLILESASTNQTSMYLCATGDPYNEQFFGPGTRLTVL.

J is TRBJ1-2 and V is TRBV5-4, with 7 bases matching TRBD1. In germline, CDR1 is SGHNT, CDR2 YYREEE (reference sequence). The ends lost 3 bases at V and 6 bases at J; junction bases unmatched: 11. This CDR3 region has 15 residues. The CDR3 region is CASSSDRPFGDGYTF. In DNA, the CDR3 is TGTGCCAGCAGCTCGGACAGGCCATTCGGGGATGGCTACACCTTC.

The genes are TRBV7-9 and TRBJ2-7; 8 bases line up with TRBD1. Per the germline V gene, CDR1 is SEHNR and CDR2 is FQNEAQ (reference sequence). Unmatched junction bases numbered 4, after V lost 5 bases and J lost 4 bases. The CDR3 has 13 residues. The CDR3 DNA follows: TGTGCCAGCAGCGGGACAGGCGTTTACGAGCAGTACTTC. Amino acid sequence: CASSGTGVYEQYF.

This chain joins TRBV7-8 and TRBJ2-7; 12 nucleotides align to TRBD2. Per germline, CDR1 SGHVS and CDR2 FQNEAQ. The CDR3 extends over 20 amino acids. Trimming removed 3 bases from V and 3 bases from J; junction bases left unmatched: 18. For the CDR3, the DNA is TGTGCCAGCAGCTTGACTAGCGGGAGTCTGTCGTCCTCCTTATACTACGAGCAGTACTTC. As protein: CASSLTSGSLSSSLYYEQYF.

The gene calls are TRBV7-9 and TRBJ1-5; 10 nucleotides agree with TRBD1. Germline trimming cut 5 bases from V and 4 bases from J; bases unmatched to any gene: 5. Germline loops: CDR1 SEHNR, CDR2 FQNEAQ (reference sequence). This CDR3 region has 15 residues. The CDR3 DNA sequence: TGTGCCAGCAGCCCGGGACAGGGGCGAAATCAGCCCCAGCATTTT. Encoded protein: CASSPGQGRNQPQHF.

The gene calls are TRBV6-5 and TRBJ1-3, with D unresolved. Trimming shortened V by 0 bases and J by 2 bases, and 8 bases separated the two germline ends. Germline CDR1 MNHEY, CDR2 SVGAGI. The CDR3 length is 15 residues. The CDR3 is CASSYSLQPGNTIYF. CDR3 bases: TGTGCCAGCAGTTACTCTCTACAGCCTGGAAACACCATATATTTT.

This chain joins TRBV28 and TRBJ2-2; no clear D. Trimming shortened V by 7 bases and J by 0 bases, and 12 bases separated the two germline ends. Germline V lookup: CDR1 MDHEN, CDR2 SYDVKM. The CDR3 has 15 amino acids. The CDR3 DNA reads TGTGCCAGCACAGGTGAACCCTCGAACACCGGGGAGCTGTTTTTT. The encoded protein is CASTGEPSNTGELFF.

CDR3: CASRQGPSYEQYF. The CDR3 DNA reads as TGTGCCAGCAGGCAGGGCCCGTCCTACGAGCAGTACTTC. V usage is TRBV6-1 and J usage is TRBJ2-7, with D perhaps TRBD1 (5 bases). Germline values: CDR1 MNHNS, CDR2 SASEGT. The CDR3 is made up of 13 amino acids. Trimming removed 6 bases from V and 1 base from J, with 10 bases in between.

The chain has TRBV2 and TRBJ2-3; 9 bases are shared with TRBD2. The CDR3 consists of 14 residues. V trimming: 8 bases; J trimming: 2 bases; junction bases outside the gene matches: 5. Germline V gene data show CDR1 as SNHLY and CDR2 as FYNNEI. CDR3 nucleotides: TGTGCCAGCTGCCGACTAGCGGTCACAGATACGCAGTATTTT. The encoded protein is CASCRLAVTDTQYF.